This entry concerns a single T cell receptor (beta chain). The data derive from a study of blood T cell repertoires in COVID-19. In the study overall: Researchers got acute and convalescent COVID-19 samples from the United States, Italy and Spain. The cDNA or gDNA used as material had been derived from T cells, B-cell-depleted T cells, or PBMCs.

Per the original methods: By means of reference gene primer amplification, nucleated cell counts were estimated. Sequencing used immunoSEQ multiplex PCR; TCRdb keeps in-frame clones, though not all of them. Clone size and V and J calls were adopted from that table, with D and trimming inferred from the DNA. The sample shows 250,000 to 350,000 clones, over 75% of them seen only once. The CDR3 is 12 residues long. V dropped 8 bases and J dropped 4; count of bases not matched to a gene: 5. The V gene's germline CDR1 is SEHNR and CDR2 FQNEAQ (reference sequence). Allocation to cohorts depended on clinical history reported by the participants.

The chain is built from TRBV7-9 and TRBJ2-7; 7 bases agree with TRBD2. Input material: PBMCs or T cells enriched from blood (not recorded which). This TCR derives from a woman in her twenties or thirties who had recovered from COVID-19. Written as DNA, the CDR3 is TGTGCCAGCGGGGTGGGAGGGTACGAGCAGTACTTC. Its translation is CASGVGGYEQYF.